The rows below give T cell receptor beta chains drawn from one sample of a study of tumor-infiltrating lymphocytes in localized non-small cell lung cancer. TCRdb's copy holds only in-frame clones and misses some; the assay was immunoSEQ multiplex PCR. In the table there are 8,000 to 9,500 clones, 79% of which are singletons. The specimen was uninvolved lung tissue not adjacent to the tumor. The receptor set was obtained from a human donor with non-small cell lung cancer. Each CDR3 is given with its conserved first and last residue. Fields, in order: V gene, D gene, CDR3 length, J gene, clone size, CDR3 DNA, CDR3 protein. D genes are given only for firm matches. Clone size, where shown, is once, few, many, or a class for clones that have expanded.

v_call: TRBV29-1; d_call: .; cdr3_length: 14; j_call: TRBJ1-5; clone_size: .; cdr3_nt: TGCAGCGTTGGAACAGGTGGGGGCAATCAGCCCCAGCATTTT; cdr3_aa: CSVGTGGGNQPQHF
v_call: TRBV29-1; d_call: .; cdr3_length: 14; j_call: TRBJ2-1; clone_size: .; cdr3_nt: TGCAGCGTTGACGGGTGGGGCTCCTACAATGAGCAGTTCTTC; cdr3_aa: CSVDGWGSYNEQFF
v_call: TRBV29-1; d_call: .; cdr3_length: 14; j_call: TRBJ1-5; clone_size: few; cdr3_nt: TGCAGCGTGGGGGGCAGCGATAGCAATCAGCCCCAGCATTTT; cdr3_aa: CSVGGSDSNQPQHF
v_call: TRBV9; d_call: .; cdr3_length: 12; j_call: TRBJ1-2; clone_size: .; cdr3_nt: TGTGCCAGCATGACCCTGGGCTATGGCTACACCTTC; cdr3_aa: CASMTLGYGYTF
v_call: TRBV6-4; d_call: .; cdr3_length: 15; j_call: TRBJ1-5; clone_size: .; cdr3_nt: TGTGCCAGCAGTGTCGTGGGGGGCGCAGGGCAGCCCCAGCATTTT; cdr3_aa: CASSVVGGAGQPQHF
v_call: TRBV5-6; d_call: .; cdr3_length: 16; j_call: TRBJ1-2; clone_size: .; cdr3_nt: TGTGCCAGCAGCATCGGGACGGAGTTCAAGAGGTATGGCTACACCTTC; cdr3_aa: CASSIGTEFKRYGYTF
v_call: TRBV5-4; d_call: .; cdr3_length: 16; j_call: TRBJ2-2; clone_size: once; cdr3_nt: TGTGCCAGCAGCTTGGATAGGTTCGCGAACACCGGGGAGCTGTTTTTT; cdr3_aa: CASSLDRFANTGELFF
v_call: TRBV10-1; d_call: .; cdr3_length: 11; j_call: TRBJ2-3; clone_size: .; cdr3_nt: TGCGCCAGCGGGGGAACAGATACGCAGTATTTT; cdr3_aa: CASGGTDTQYF
v_call: TRBV11-3; d_call: TRBD2; cdr3_length: 13; j_call: TRBJ2-7; clone_size: .; cdr3_nt: TGTGCCAGCAGCTCAATCTCGGGAGGCGAGCAGTACTTC; cdr3_aa: CASSSISGGEQYF
v_call: TRBV6-5; d_call: .; cdr3_length: 12; j_call: TRBJ2-7; clone_size: .; cdr3_nt: TGTGCCACCCTGCGCCCAGGCTACGAGCAGTACTTC; cdr3_aa: CATLRPGYEQYF
v_call: TRBV5-6; d_call: .; cdr3_length: 15; j_call: TRBJ2-5; clone_size: .; cdr3_nt: TGTGCCAGCAGCTTGGATTTTCCCCAGGGACAGACCCAGTACTTC; cdr3_aa: CASSLDFPQGQTQYF
v_call: TRBV7-2; d_call: TRBD1; cdr3_length: 13; j_call: TRBJ2-3; clone_size: .; cdr3_nt: TGTGCCAGCAGCGAACAGGGGCCAGATACGCAGTATTTT; cdr3_aa: CASSEQGPDTQYF
v_call: TRBV29-1; d_call: TRBD2; cdr3_length: 15; j_call: TRBJ2-1; clone_size: .; cdr3_nt: TGCAGCGTTGCACCCCCAGCGGGAGGGCCCAATGAGCAGTTCTTC; cdr3_aa: CSVAPPAGGPNEQFF
v_call: TRBV27; d_call: .; cdr3_length: 14; j_call: TRBJ2-5; clone_size: .; cdr3_nt: TGTGCCAGCAGCCCCAACGCCTTACAAGAGACCCAGTACTTC; cdr3_aa: CASSPNALQETQYF
v_call: TRBV10-3; d_call: TRBD1; cdr3_length: 16; j_call: TRBJ1-2; clone_size: .; cdr3_nt: TGTGCCATCAGTGAGACCTTTACAGGGGGTAACTATGGCTACACCTTC; cdr3_aa: CAISETFTGGNYGYTF
v_call: TRBV30; d_call: .; cdr3_length: 15; j_call: TRBJ1-5; clone_size: once; cdr3_nt: TGTGCCTGGAGTGTAACTGGGCTGAGCAATCAGCCCCAGCATTTT; cdr3_aa: CAWSVTGLSNQPQHF
v_call: TRBV7-9; d_call: .; cdr3_length: 15; j_call: TRBJ1-1; clone_size: .; cdr3_nt: TGTGCCAGCAGCTTAAGGGATGGGGGAACCACTGAAGCTTTCTTT; cdr3_aa: CASSLRDGGTTEAFF
v_call: TRBV25-1; d_call: .; cdr3_length: 14; j_call: TRBJ1-1; clone_size: .; cdr3_nt: TGTGCCAGCAGTACGGACAGATTGAACACTGAAGCTTTCTTT; cdr3_aa: CASSTDRLNTEAFF
v_call: TRBV28; d_call: .; cdr3_length: 13; j_call: TRBJ1-2; clone_size: .; cdr3_nt: TGTGCCAGCAGTTTAACCAAGAGGAATGGCTACACCTTC; cdr3_aa: CASSLTKRNGYTF
v_call: TRBV28; d_call: .; cdr3_length: 17; j_call: TRBJ2-1; clone_size: .; cdr3_nt: TGTGCCAGCAGTTTGCTCGGGACCGCGAGCTATTACAATGAGCAGTTCTTC; cdr3_aa: CASSLLGTASYYNEQFF
v_call: TRBV28; d_call: .; cdr3_length: 13; j_call: TRBJ2-7; clone_size: .; cdr3_nt: TGTGCCAGCTCCCCGGGCCATTCCTACGAGCAGTACTTC; cdr3_aa: CASSPGHSYEQYF
v_call: TRBV6-6; d_call: .; cdr3_length: 15; j_call: TRBJ1-5; clone_size: .; cdr3_nt: TGTGCCAGCAGTTCACCGGACAGTGCCAATCAGCCCCAGCATTTT; cdr3_aa: CASSSPDSANQPQHF
v_call: TRBV29-1; d_call: .; cdr3_length: 11; j_call: TRBJ2-1; clone_size: few; cdr3_nt: TGCAGCGTTGGCGTTAACAATGAGCAGTTCTTC; cdr3_aa: CSVGVNNEQFF
v_call: TRBV5-6; d_call: TRBD2; cdr3_length: 16; j_call: TRBJ2-1; clone_size: .; cdr3_nt: TGTGCCAGCAGCCCCCGGGGAGGCGGGAGACACAATGAGCAGTTCTTC; cdr3_aa: CASSPRGGGRHNEQFF
v_call: TRBV4-1; d_call: .; cdr3_length: 17; j_call: TRBJ1-2; clone_size: .; cdr3_nt: TGCGCCAGCAGCCAGATGTCAGGGATCTCCTCCCCCCATGGCTACACCTTC; cdr3_aa: CASSQMSGISSPHGYTF
v_call: TRBV5-1; d_call: .; cdr3_length: 14; j_call: TRBJ1-1; clone_size: .; cdr3_nt: TGCGCCAGCAGCCGCTCCGGGACCAGCACTGAAGCTTTCTTT; cdr3_aa: CASSRSGTSTEAFF
v_call: TRBV28; d_call: .; cdr3_length: 13; j_call: TRBJ2-7; clone_size: .; cdr3_nt: TGTGCCAGCAGAATCAGGGGAGAAGGAGAGCAGTACTTC; cdr3_aa: CASRIRGEGEQYF
v_call: TRBV11-2; d_call: .; cdr3_length: 15; j_call: TRBJ1-3; clone_size: few; cdr3_nt: TGTGCCAGCAGCCCGGGACCTAAAGGTGGAAACACCATATATTTT; cdr3_aa: CASSPGPKGGNTIYF
v_call: TRBV28; d_call: TRBD1; cdr3_length: 13; j_call: TRBJ1-2; clone_size: .; cdr3_nt: TGTGCCAGCAGCCGGGGGACAGGATATGGCTACACCTTC; cdr3_aa: CASSRGTGYGYTF
v_call: TRBV6-6; d_call: .; cdr3_length: 13; j_call: TRBJ2-5; clone_size: .; cdr3_nt: TGTGCCAGCAGATACCCGGGACTGGAGACCCAGTACTTC; cdr3_aa: CASRYPGLETQYF
v_call: TRBV29-1; d_call: .; cdr3_length: 13; j_call: TRBJ1-5; clone_size: once; cdr3_nt: TGCAGCGTTGCATTAGGTGGGGGTCAGCCCCAGCATTTT; cdr3_aa: CSVALGGGQPQHF
v_call: TRBV5-4; d_call: .; cdr3_length: 13; j_call: TRBJ2-7; clone_size: .; cdr3_nt: TGTGCCAGCAGCTTTGACAGTAACTACGAGCAGTACTTC; cdr3_aa: CASSFDSNYEQYF
v_call: TRBV30; d_call: .; cdr3_length: 12; j_call: TRBJ1-1; clone_size: .; cdr3_nt: TGTGCCTGGAGTGTAGATGGCACTGAAGCTTTCTTT; cdr3_aa: CAWSVDGTEAFF
v_call: TRBV18; d_call: TRBD2; cdr3_length: 16; j_call: TRBJ2-5; clone_size: .; cdr3_nt: TGTGCCAGCTCATCTTCCAGCGGGAGGGCCGGAGAGACCCAGTACTTC; cdr3_aa: CASSSSSGRAGETQYF
v_call: TRBV6-4; d_call: TRBD2; cdr3_length: 15; j_call: TRBJ2-1; clone_size: once; cdr3_nt: TGTGCCAGCAGTGACTCGACTAGCGGGAGCAATGAGCAGTTCTTC; cdr3_aa: CASSDSTSGSNEQFF
v_call: TRBV29-1; d_call: TRBD2; cdr3_length: 13; j_call: TRBJ2-1; clone_size: .; cdr3_nt: TGCAGCGTTGAAGGACTAGCGGGAGCTGAGCAGTTCTTC; cdr3_aa: CSVEGLAGAEQFF
v_call: TRBV5-1; d_call: .; cdr3_length: 13; j_call: TRBJ2-3; clone_size: .; cdr3_nt: TGCGCCAGCAGGGGGTCAGACACAGATACGCAGTATTTT; cdr3_aa: CASRGSDTDTQYF
v_call: TRBV6-1; d_call: .; cdr3_length: 13; j_call: TRBJ2-7; clone_size: .; cdr3_nt: TGTGCCAGCAGTGGAAGTCCCCAGCACGAGCAGTACTTC; cdr3_aa: CASSGSPQHEQYF
v_call: TRBV11-2; d_call: .; cdr3_length: 14; j_call: TRBJ2-5; clone_size: once; cdr3_nt: TGTGCCAGCAGCCCCTCCGGGACGGAAGAGACCCAGTACTTC; cdr3_aa: CASSPSGTEETQYF
v_call: TRBV27; d_call: TRBD2; cdr3_length: 14; j_call: TRBJ2-7; clone_size: .; cdr3_nt: TGTGCCAGCAGTTTAAGCGGGAGGGTCTCCGAGCAGTACTTC; cdr3_aa: CASSLSGRVSEQYF
v_call: TRBV29-1; d_call: .; cdr3_length: 14; j_call: TRBJ1-5; clone_size: .; cdr3_nt: TGCAGCGTTGGGGCGGGAAATAGCAATCAGCCCCAGCATTTT; cdr3_aa: CSVGAGNSNQPQHF
v_call: TRBV28; d_call: .; cdr3_length: 12; j_call: TRBJ2-5; clone_size: .; cdr3_nt: TGTGCCAGCAGTCAGGGTTTAGAGACCCAGTACTTC; cdr3_aa: CASSQGLETQYF
v_call: TRBV9; d_call: TRBD2; cdr3_length: 22; j_call: TRBJ2-4; clone_size: once; cdr3_nt: TGTGCCAGCAGCGTAGGATGGGGGGGGACTAGCGGGAGGGCCGAGGTCAAAAACATTCAGTACTTC; cdr3_aa: CASSVGWGGTSGRAEVKNIQYF
v_call: TRBV7-8; d_call: .; cdr3_length: 15; j_call: TRBJ1-1; clone_size: once; cdr3_nt: TGTGCCAGCAGCGTGGGCCCGACAGGGAACACTGAAGCTTTCTTT; cdr3_aa: CASSVGPTGNTEAFF
v_call: TRBV9; d_call: TRBD1; cdr3_length: 13; j_call: TRBJ1-3; clone_size: .; cdr3_nt: TGTGCCAGCAGCGTAGCAGGGGGCGAGACCATATATTTT; cdr3_aa: CASSVAGGETIYF
v_call: TRBV27; d_call: TRBD1; cdr3_length: 13; j_call: TRBJ2-7; clone_size: .; cdr3_nt: TGTGCCAGCAGTTCAGGACAGGGTTACGAGCAGTACTTC; cdr3_aa: CASSSGQGYEQYF
v_call: TRBV6-5; d_call: .; cdr3_length: 13; j_call: TRBJ2-1; clone_size: few; cdr3_nt: TGTGCCAGCAGTTCTTTCAGGGCAGGGGAGCAGTTCTTC; cdr3_aa: CASSSFRAGEQFF
v_call: TRBV7-6; d_call: .; cdr3_length: 19; j_call: TRBJ2-3; clone_size: .; cdr3_nt: TGTGCCAGCAGCTTAGCGCACATCCGGGACATGGGAGCCTCCAGTACGCAGTATTTT; cdr3_aa: CASSLAHIRDMGASSTQYF
v_call: TRBV7-8; d_call: TRBD2; cdr3_length: 16; j_call: TRBJ2-7; clone_size: .; cdr3_nt: TGTGCCAGCAGCCATCTAGCGGGAGCGGGGTCCTACGAGCAGTACTTC; cdr3_aa: CASSHLAGAGSYEQYF
v_call: TRBV28; d_call: TRBD1; cdr3_length: 12; j_call: TRBJ1-3; clone_size: .; cdr3_nt: TGTGCCACCGGGACAGCTGGAAACACCATATATTTT; cdr3_aa: CATGTAGNTIYF
v_call: TRBV2; d_call: TRBD1; cdr3_length: 12; j_call: TRBJ2-1; clone_size: .; cdr3_nt: TGTGCCACCAGACAGGGGACCAATGAGCAGTTCTTC; cdr3_aa: CATRQGTNEQFF
v_call: TRBV29-1; d_call: TRBD1; cdr3_length: 11; j_call: TRBJ1-1; clone_size: .; cdr3_nt: TGCAGCGTTGTCAGGGGGCAGAGAGCTTTCTTT; cdr3_aa: CSVVRGQRAFF
v_call: TRBV30; d_call: .; cdr3_length: 14; j_call: TRBJ2-3; clone_size: .; cdr3_nt: TGTGCCTGTCGAGGGTCGGGTGGGACAGATACGCAGTATTTT; cdr3_aa: CACRGSGGTDTQYF
v_call: TRBV13; d_call: TRBD2; cdr3_length: 15; j_call: TRBJ2-7; clone_size: .; cdr3_nt: TGTGCCAGCAGCCCAGCAGTAGCGGGAGTCAACGAGCAGTACTTC; cdr3_aa: CASSPAVAGVNEQYF
v_call: TRBV30; d_call: .; cdr3_length: 13; j_call: TRBJ2-1; clone_size: .; cdr3_nt: TGTGCCTGGAGATACGGGCTTGAGGGTGAGCAGTTCTTC; cdr3_aa: CAWRYGLEGEQFF
v_call: TRBV18; d_call: .; cdr3_length: 15; j_call: TRBJ2-1; clone_size: few; cdr3_nt: TGTGCCAGCTCAAATGGGCAGGGGAGTTTCGATGAGCAGTTCTTC; cdr3_aa: CASSNGQGSFDEQFF
v_call: TRBV27; d_call: .; cdr3_length: 15; j_call: TRBJ1-1; clone_size: .; cdr3_nt: TGTGCCAGCAGTTCCCTGGCGGCGGGAGACACTGAAGCTTTCTTT; cdr3_aa: CASSSLAAGDTEAFF
v_call: TRBV10-2; d_call: TRBD2; cdr3_length: 15; j_call: TRBJ2-7; clone_size: .; cdr3_nt: TGCGCCAGCAGTGAATCTAGCGGGGTCTCCTACGAGCAGTACTTC; cdr3_aa: CASSESSGVSYEQYF
v_call: TRBV9; d_call: .; cdr3_length: 14; j_call: TRBJ1-5; clone_size: .; cdr3_nt: TGTGCCAGCAGCGTAGCTGTGAATCTTCAGCCCCAGCATTTT; cdr3_aa: CASSVAVNLQPQHF